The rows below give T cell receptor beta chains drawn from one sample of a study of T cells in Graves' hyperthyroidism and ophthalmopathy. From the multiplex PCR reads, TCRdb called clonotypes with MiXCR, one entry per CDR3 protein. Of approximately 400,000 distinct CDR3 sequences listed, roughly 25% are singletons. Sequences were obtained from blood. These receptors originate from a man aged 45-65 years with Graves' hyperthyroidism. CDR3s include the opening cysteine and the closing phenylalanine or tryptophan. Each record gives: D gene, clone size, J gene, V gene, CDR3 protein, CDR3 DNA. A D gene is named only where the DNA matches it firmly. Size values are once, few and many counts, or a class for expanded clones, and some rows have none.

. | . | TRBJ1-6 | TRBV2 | CASSEEGGDYNSPLHF | TGTGCCAGCAGTGAAGAGGGGGGCGACTATAATTCACCCCTCCACTTT
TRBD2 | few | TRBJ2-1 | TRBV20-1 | CSARPFLAGATNEQFF | TGCAGTGCTAGACCGTTTCTAGCGGGAGCGACGAATGAGCAGTTCTTC
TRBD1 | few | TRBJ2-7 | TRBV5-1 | CASSPLSDRSSYEQYF | TGCGCCAGCAGCCCTCTATCGGACAGGAGCTCCTACGAGCAGTACTTC
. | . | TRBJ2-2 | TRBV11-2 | CASSLGHTSTGELFF | TGTGCCAGCAGCTTAGGACACACATCCACCGGGGAGCTGTTTTTT
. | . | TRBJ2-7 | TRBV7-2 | CASSSGPFGQYF | TGTGCCAGCAGCTCGGGCCCCTTCGGGCAGTACTTC
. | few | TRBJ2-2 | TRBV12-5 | CASGLVDGSGELFF | TGTGCTAGTGGTTTGGTAGACGGATCCGGGGAGCTGTTTTTT
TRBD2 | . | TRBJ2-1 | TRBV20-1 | CSATAGVGSVEQFF | TGCAGTGCTACTGCGGGAGTAGGATCCGTTGAGCAGTTCTTC
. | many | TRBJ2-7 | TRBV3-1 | CASSPGRSGYEQYF | TGTGCCAGCAGCCCCGGAAGATCCGGCTACGAGCAGTACTTC
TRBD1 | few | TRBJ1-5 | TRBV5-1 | CASSYGTGGGQPQHF | TGCGCCAGCAGCTACGGGACAGGGGGCGGGCAGCCCCAGCATTTT
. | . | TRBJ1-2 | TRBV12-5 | CASGLGGAGYTF | TGTGCTAGTGGTTTGGGGGGAGCTGGCTACACCTTC
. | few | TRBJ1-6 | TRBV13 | CASSVEGRDSPLHF | TGTGCCAGCAGCGTAGAAGGCAGGGATTCACCCCTCCACTTT
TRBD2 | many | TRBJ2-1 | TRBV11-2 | CASSPLLAGGTYNEQFF | TGTGCCAGCAGCCCCCTTTTAGCGGGCGGGACCTACAATGAGCAGTTCTTC
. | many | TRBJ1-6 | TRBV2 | CASSPSGTVNSPLHF | TGTGCCAGCAGTCCCTCCGGGACGGTTAATTCACCCCTCCACTTT
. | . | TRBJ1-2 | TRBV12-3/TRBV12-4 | CASSLTDYGYTF | TGTGCCAGCAGTTTAACAGACTATGGCTACACCTTC
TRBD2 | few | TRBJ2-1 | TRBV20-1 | CSARDIAGGDNEQFF | TGCAGTGCTAGAGATATTGCGGGAGGAGATAATGAGCAGTTCTTC
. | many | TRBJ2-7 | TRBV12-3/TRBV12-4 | CASSKARSSYEQYF | TGTGCCAGCAGTAAAGCGAGGAGCTCCTACGAGCAGTACTTC
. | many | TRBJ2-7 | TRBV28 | CASRASYEQYF | TGTGCCAGCAGAGCCTCCTACGAGCAGTACTTC